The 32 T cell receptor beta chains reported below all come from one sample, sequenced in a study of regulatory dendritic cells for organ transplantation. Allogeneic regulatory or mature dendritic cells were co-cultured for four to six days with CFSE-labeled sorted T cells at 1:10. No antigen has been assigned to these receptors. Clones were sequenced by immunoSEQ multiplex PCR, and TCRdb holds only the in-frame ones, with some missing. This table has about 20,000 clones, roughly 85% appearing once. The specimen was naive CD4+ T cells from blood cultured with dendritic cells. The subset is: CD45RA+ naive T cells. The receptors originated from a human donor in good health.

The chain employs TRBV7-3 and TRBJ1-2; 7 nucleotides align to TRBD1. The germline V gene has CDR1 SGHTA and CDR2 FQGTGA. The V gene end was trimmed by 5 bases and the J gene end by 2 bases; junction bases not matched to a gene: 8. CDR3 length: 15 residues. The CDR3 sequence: CASSKTGVTNYGYTF. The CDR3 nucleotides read TGTGCCAGCAGCAAAACAGGGGTGACGAACTATGGCTACACCTTC.

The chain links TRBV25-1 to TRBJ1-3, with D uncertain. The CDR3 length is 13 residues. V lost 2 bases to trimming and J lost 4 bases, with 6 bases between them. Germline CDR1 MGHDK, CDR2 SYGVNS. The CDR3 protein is CASSEDGGNTIYF. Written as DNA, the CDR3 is TGTGCCAGCAGTGAAGACGGCGGAAACACCATATATTTT.

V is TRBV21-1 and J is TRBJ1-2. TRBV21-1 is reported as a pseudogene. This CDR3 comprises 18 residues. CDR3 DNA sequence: TGTGCCAGCAGCACAAAAGGGCAGACTCACCTACCGCCTTATGGCTACACCTTC. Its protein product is CASSTKGQTHLPPYGYTF.

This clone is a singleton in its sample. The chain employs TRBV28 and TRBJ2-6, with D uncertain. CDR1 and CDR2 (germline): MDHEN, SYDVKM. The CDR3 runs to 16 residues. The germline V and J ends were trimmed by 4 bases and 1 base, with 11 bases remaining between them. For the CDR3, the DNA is TGTGCCAGCAGTTCTCCGGCGGTGTCTGGGGCCAACGTCCTGACTTTC. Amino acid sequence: CASSSPAVSGANVLTF.

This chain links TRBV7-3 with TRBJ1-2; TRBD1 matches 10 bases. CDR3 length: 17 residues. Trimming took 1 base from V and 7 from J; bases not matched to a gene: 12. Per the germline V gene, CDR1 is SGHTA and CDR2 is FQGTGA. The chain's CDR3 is CASSLNPGGQGLGGYTF. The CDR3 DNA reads TGTGCCAGCAGCTTAAACCCAGGGGGACAGGGGTTGGGTGGCTACACCTTC.

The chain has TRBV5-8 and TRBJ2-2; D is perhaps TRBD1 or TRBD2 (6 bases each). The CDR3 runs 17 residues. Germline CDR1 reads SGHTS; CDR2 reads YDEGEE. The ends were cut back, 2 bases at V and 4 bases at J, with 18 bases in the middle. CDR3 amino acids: CASSFRKGGGRTGELFF. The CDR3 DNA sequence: TGTGCCAGCAGCTTTCGAAAGGGGGGAGGTCGCACCGGGGAGCTGTTTTTT.

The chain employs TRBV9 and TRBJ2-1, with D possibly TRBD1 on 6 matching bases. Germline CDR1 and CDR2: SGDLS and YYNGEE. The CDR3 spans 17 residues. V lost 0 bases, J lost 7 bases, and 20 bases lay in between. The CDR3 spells CASSVAQGRGVLNEQFF. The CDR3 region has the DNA TGTGCCAGCAGCGTAGCTCAAGGCAGGGGAGTTCTTAATGAGCAGTTCTTC.

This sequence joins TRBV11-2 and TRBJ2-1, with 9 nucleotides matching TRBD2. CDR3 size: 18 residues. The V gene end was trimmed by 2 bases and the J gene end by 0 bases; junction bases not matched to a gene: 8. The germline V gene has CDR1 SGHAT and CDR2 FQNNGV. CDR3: CASSLTLLAGYSYNEQFF. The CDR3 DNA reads TGTGCCAGCAGCTTAACTCTCCTAGCGGGATACTCCTACAATGAGCAGTTCTTC.

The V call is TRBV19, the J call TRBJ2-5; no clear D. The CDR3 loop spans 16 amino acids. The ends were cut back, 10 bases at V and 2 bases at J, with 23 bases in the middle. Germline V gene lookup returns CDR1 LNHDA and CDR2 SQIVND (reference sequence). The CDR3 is CATKNPRGGEQETQYF. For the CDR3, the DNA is TGTGCCACAAAAAACCCTAGAGGTGGCGAGCAAGAGACCCAGTACTTC.

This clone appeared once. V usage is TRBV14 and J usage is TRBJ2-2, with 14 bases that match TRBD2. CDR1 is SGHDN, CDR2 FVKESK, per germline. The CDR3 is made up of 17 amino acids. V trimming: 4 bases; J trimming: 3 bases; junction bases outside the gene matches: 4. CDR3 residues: CASSRGLAGEHTGELFF. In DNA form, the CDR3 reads TGTGCCAGCAGCCGGGGACTAGCGGGAGAACACACCGGGGAGCTGTTTTTT.

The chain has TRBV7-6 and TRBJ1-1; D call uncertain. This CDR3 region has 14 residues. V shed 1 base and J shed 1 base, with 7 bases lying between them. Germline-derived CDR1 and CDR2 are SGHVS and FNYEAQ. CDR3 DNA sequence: TGTGCCAGCAGCTTAGGGGCAGGGAACACTGAAGCTTTCTTT. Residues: CASSLGAGNTEAFF. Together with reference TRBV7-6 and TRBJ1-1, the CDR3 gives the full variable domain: GAGVSQSPRYKVTKRGQDVALRCDPISGHVSLYWYRQALGQGPEFLTYFNYEAQQDKSGLPNDRFSAERPEGSISTLTIQRTEQRDSAMYRCASSLGAGNTEAFFGQGTRLTVV.

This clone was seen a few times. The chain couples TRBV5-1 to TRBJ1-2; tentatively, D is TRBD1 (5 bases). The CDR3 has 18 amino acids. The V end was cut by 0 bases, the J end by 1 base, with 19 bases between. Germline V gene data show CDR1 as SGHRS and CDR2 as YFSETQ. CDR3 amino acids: CASSLGPTGFQGNYGYTF. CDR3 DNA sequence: TGCGCCAGCAGCTTGGGCCCCACAGGATTTCAGGGTAACTATGGCTACACCTTC.

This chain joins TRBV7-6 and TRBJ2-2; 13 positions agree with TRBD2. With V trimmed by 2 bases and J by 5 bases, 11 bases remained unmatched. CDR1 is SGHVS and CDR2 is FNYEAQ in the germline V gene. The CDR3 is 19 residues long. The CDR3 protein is CASSLKGTGLAGDTGELFF. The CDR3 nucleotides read TGTGCCAGCAGCTTAAAGGGGACCGGACTAGCGGGGGATACCGGGGAGCTGTTTTTT.

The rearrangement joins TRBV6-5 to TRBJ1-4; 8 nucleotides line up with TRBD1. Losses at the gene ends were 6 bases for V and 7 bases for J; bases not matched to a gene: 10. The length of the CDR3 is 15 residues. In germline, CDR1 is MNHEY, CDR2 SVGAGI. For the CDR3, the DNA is TGTGCCAGCAGGGATCAGGGGGCGCCGGGTGAAAAACTGTTTTTT. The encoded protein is CASRDQGAPGEKLFF.

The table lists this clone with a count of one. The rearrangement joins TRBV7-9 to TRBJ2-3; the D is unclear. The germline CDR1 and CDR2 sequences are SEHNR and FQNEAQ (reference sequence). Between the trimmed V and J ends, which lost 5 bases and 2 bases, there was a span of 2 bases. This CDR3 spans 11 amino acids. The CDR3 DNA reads TGTGCCAGCAGCAACACAGATACGCAGTATTTT. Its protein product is CASSNTDTQYF.

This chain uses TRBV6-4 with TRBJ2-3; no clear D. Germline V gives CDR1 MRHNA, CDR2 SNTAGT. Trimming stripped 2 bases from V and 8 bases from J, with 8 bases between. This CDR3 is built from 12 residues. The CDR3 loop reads CASSDRTGTQYF. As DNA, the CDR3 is TGTGCCAGCAGTGACCGAACGGGTACGCAGTATTTT.

The CDR3 DNA follows: TGTGCCAGCAGCCCCAGGGTGCAGGGTTTGGGCCGCGGGCAAGAGACCCAGTACTTC. Its translation: CASSPRVQGLGRGQETQYF. The V and J genes are TRBV27 and TRBJ2-5; D tentatively reads TRBD1 or TRBD2 (5 bases each). CDR3 length equals 19 residues. Germline CDR1 reads MNHEY; CDR2 reads SMNVEV (reference sequence). The V and J ends lost 6 bases and 2 bases respectively, with 28 bases between them.

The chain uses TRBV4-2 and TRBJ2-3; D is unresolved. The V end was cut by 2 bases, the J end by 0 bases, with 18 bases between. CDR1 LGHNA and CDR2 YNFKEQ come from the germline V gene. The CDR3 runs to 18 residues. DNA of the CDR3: TGTGCCAGCAGCCAATTGTATCGGAGTTTAACTAGCACAGATACGCAGTATTTT. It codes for CASSQLYRSLTSTDTQYF.

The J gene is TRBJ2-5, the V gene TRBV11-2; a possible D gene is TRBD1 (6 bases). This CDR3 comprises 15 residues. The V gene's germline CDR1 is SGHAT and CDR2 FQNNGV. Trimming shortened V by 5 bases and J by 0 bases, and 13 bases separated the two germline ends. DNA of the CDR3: TGTGCCAGCAGCCCGGGTGGGGGCAACCAAGAGACCCAGTACTTC. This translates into CASSPGGGNQETQYF.

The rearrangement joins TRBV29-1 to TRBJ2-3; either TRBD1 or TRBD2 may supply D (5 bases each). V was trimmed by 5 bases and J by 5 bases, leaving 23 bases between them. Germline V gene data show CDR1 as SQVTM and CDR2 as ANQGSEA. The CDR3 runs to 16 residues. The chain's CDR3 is CSVSLFHTRGVDTQYF. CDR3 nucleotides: TGCAGCGTTAGCCTTTTTCATACCAGAGGGGTAGATACGCAGTATTTT.

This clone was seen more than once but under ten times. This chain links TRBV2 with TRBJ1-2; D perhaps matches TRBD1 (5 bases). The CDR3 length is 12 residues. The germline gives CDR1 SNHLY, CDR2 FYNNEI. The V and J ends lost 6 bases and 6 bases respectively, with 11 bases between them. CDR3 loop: CASRKVRDGYTF. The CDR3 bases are TGTGCCAGCAGGAAGGTCAGGGATGGCTACACCTTC.

The CDR3 reads CASSQLTGRTYEQYF. The CDR3 DNA follows: TGTGCCAGCAGCCAACTGACAGGGAGAACCTACGAGCAGTACTTC. V gene TRBV4-2 combines with J gene TRBJ2-7; 7 positions agree with TRBD1. Trimming removed 2 bases from V and 2 bases from J; junction bases left unmatched: 6. The CDR3 has 15 residues. CDR1 is LGHNA and CDR2 is YNFKEQ in the germline V gene.

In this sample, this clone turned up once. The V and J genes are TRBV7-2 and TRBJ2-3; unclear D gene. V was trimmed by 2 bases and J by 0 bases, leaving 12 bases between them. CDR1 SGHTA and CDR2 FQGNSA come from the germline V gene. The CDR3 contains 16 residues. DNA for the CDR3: TGTGCCAGCAGCTTAATAGGGCCACTCAGCACAGATACGCAGTATTTT. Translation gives CASSLIGPLSTDTQYF.

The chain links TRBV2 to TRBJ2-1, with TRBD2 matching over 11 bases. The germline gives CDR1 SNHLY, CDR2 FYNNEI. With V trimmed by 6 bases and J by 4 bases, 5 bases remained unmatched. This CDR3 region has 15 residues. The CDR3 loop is CASRSLAGEYNEQFF. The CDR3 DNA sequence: TGTGCCAGCAGATCACTAGCGGGAGAGTACAATGAGCAGTTCTTC.

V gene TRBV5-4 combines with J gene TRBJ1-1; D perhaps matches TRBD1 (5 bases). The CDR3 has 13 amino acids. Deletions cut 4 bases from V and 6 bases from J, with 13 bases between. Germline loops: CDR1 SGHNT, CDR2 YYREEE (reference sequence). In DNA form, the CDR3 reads TGTGCCAGCAGCCCGGTTCGGGGGTCTGAAGCTTTCTTT. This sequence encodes CASSPVRGSEAFF. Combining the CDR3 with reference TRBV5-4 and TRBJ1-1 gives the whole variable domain ETGVTQSPTHLIKTRGQQVTLRCSSQSGHNTVSWYQQALGQGPQFIFQYYREEENGRGNFPPRFSGLQFPNYSSELNVNALELDDSALYLCASSPVRGSEAFFGQGTRLTVV.

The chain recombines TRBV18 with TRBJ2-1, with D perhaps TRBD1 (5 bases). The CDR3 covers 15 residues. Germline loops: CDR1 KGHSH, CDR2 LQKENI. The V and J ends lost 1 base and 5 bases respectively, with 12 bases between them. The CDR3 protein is CASSPQGFRDNEQFF. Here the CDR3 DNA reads TGTGCCAGCTCACCACAGGGGTTTAGGGACAATGAGCAGTTCTTC.

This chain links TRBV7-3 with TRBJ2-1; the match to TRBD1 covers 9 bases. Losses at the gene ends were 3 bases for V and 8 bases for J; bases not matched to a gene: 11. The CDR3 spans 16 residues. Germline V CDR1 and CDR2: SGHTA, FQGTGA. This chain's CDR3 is CASSFRTGGGKDEQFF. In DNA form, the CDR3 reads TGTGCCAGCAGCTTTAGAACAGGGGGCGGTAAGGATGAGCAGTTCTTC. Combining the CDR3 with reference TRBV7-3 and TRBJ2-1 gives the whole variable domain GAGVSQTPSNKVTEKGKYVELRCDPISGHTALYWYRQSLGQGPEFLIYFQGTGAADDSGLPNDRFFAVRPEGSVSTLKIQRTERGDSAVYLCASSFRTGGGKDEQFFGPGTRLTVL.

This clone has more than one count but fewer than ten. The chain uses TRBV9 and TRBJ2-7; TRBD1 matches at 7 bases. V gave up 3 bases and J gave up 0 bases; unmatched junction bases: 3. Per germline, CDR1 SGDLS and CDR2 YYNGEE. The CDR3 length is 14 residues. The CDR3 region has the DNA TGTGCCAGCAGCGGCCGGGACAGCTCCTACGAGCAGTACTTC. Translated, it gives CASSGRDSSYEQYF.

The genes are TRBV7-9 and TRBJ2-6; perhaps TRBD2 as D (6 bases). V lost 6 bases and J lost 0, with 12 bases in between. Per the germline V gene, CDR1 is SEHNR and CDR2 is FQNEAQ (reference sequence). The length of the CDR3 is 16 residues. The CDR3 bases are TGTGCCAGCAGAGGGACTGACTACTCTGGGGCCAACGTCCTGACTTTC. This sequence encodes CASRGTDYSGANVLTF.

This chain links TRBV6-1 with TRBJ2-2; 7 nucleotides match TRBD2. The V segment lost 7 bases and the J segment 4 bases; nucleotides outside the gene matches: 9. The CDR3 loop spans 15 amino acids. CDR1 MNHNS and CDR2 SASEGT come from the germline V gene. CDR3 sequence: CASTLMGEGTGELFF. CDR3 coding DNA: TGTGCCAGCACGTTGATGGGGGAGGGCACCGGGGAGCTGTTTTTT.

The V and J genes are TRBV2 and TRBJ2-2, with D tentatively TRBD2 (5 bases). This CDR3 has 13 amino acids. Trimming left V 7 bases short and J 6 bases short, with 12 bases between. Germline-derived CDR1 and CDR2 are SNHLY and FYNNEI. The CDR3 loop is CASIGVAPGELFF. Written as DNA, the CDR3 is TGTGCCAGCATCGGGGTGGCCCCCGGGGAGCTGTTTTTT.

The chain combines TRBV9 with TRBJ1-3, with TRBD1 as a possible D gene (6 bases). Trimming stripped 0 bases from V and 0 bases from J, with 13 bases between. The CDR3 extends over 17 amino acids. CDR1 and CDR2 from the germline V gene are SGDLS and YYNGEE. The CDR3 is CASSVAVGGLSGNTIYF. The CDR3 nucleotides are TGTGCCAGCAGCGTAGCTGTGGGGGGGCTCTCTGGAAACACCATATATTTT.